The clone carrying this T cell receptor beta chain counts as medium-sized. TCRdb itself ran the RT-PCR reads through MiXCR, one entry per CDR3 protein. The data contain about 1,400 distinct CDR3 sequences, approximately 35% of them singletons. Germline V gene lookup returns CDR1 LGHNA and CDR2 YNFKEQ. V lost 4 bases to trimming and J lost 3 bases, with 17 bases between them. The CDR3 covers 16 residues. This sequence joins TRBV4-2 and TRBJ2-3; a possible D gene is TRBD2 (5 bases). The source is a female donor with primary Sjogren's syndrome. Sequences were obtained from memory CD4+ T cells from salivary gland. CDR3 in DNA: TGTGCCAGCAGCCTATTGTTACTAGGAGGTACAGATACGCAGTATTTT. Amino acid sequence: CASSLLLLGGTDTQYF.